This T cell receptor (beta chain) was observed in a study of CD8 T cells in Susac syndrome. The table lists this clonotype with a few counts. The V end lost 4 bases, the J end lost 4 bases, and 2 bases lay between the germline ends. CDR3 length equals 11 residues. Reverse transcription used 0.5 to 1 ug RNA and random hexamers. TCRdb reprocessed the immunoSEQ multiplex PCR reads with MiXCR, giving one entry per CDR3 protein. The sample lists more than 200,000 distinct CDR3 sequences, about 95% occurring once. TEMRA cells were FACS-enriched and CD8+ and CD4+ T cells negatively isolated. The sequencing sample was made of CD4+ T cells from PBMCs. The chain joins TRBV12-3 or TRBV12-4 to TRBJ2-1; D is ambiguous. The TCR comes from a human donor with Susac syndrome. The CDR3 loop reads CASSSYNEQFF. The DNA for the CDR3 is TGTGCCAGCAGTTCTTACAATGAGCAGTTCTTC.